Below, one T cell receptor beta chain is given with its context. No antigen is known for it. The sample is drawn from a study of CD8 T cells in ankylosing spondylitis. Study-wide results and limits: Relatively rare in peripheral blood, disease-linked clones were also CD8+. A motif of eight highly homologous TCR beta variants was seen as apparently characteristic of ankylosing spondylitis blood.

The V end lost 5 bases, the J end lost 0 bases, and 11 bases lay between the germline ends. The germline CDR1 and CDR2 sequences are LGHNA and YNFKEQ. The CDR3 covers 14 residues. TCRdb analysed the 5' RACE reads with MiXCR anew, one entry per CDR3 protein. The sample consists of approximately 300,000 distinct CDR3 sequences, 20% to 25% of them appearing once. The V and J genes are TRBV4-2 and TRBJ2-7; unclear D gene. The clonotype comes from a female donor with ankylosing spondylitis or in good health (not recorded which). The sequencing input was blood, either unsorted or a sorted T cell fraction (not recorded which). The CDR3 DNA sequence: TGTGCCAGCAGCGTCAGCCTAGGCTCCTACGAGCAGTACTTC. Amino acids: CASSVSLGSYEQYF.